This TCR beta chain was observed in a study of technical replicates of blood from a few donors. The V gene end was trimmed by 7 bases and the J gene end by 9 bases; junction bases not matched to a gene: 20. The CDR3 runs 18 residues. Looked up from germline, CDR1 is SGHDT and CDR2 is YYEEEE. This table comes from immunoSEQ multiplex PCR, and its TCRdb copy is limited to in-frame clones, with some not included. In the table there are roughly 85,000 clones, approximately 95% of which are singletons. Sequencing input: T cells isolated from PBMCs. The chain combines TRBV5-6 with TRBJ2-5, with 14 bases fitting TRBD2. The sequence was collected from a human donor in good health. In DNA form, the CDR3 reads TGTGCCAGCTTAGGGACTAGCGGGAGCGTTTTAGAAACGCCGGCCCAGTACTTC. It yields the protein CASLGTSGSVLETPAQYF.